This T cell receptor beta chain is from a study of blood T cell repertoires in COVID-19 (TCRdb year 2020). In the study overall: Samples from collaborators originated in the United States, Italy and Spain and spanned both the acute and convalescent phases of COVID-19. Where available, HLA class I and class II types were obtained from metadata supplied by the sample provider rather than from assay-based typing. Sample metadata almost always included a de-identified subject ID, COVID-19 status, age in years and sex. The repertoires were made available in a free public database intended to serve as a resource for research on the immune response to SARS-CoV-2. The prospective study material was composed of cDNA or gDNA derived from T cells, B-cell-depleted T cells, or PBMCs. Samples came from the ongoing ImmuneRACE study (first 160 participants) plus 1,254 subjects from 6 global collaborators. The dataset comprised deeply sampled blood TCRbeta repertoires from subjects exposed to, actively infected with, or recovered from COVID-19. Beyond this particular receptor, the publication reports: Clinical and demographic metadata were provided uncurated, with the amount varying by source and participant.

Notes on this clone: Its target antigen remains unknown. Base qualities are not at hand, and no much larger clone is one base apart.

TCRbeta CDR3 regions were amplified from genomic DNA by means of the immunoSEQ Assay, a bias-controlled multiplex PCR. As for the original processing: The number of nucleated cells in each sample was estimated from the amplification of reference gene primers within the assay. To quantify the absolute abundance of each unique TCRbeta CDR3 rearrangement, sequence reads were collapsed and filtered. For each sample, productive Simpson clonality was calculated as the square root of Simpson's diversity index over productive rearrangements. Entries here come from immuneACCESS through TCRdb and include only in-frame sequences with V and J called. Some clones fail to appear in such tables; in the studies checked, an unresolved V gene covers under half of the shortfall, and the cause of the remainder is unknown. V, J and clone size reflect that table, while D and trimming were determined from the DNA. The sample includes more than 150,000 clones, with over 70% observed a single time. Roughly 11% of the sample belongs to the ten largest clones.

Participants in the prospective study were enrolled through a virtual design, were aged about 18 to 100 years, and lived in under 25 United States geographic areas. In the prospective study, participants were assigned to cohorts based on the clinical history participants reported in a screening survey and a study questionnaire. Recovered participants in ImmuneRACE Cohort 3 were defined as having two consecutive negative NP/OP PCR tests, clearance from a healthcare professional, or resolution of symptoms. Each participant in the prospective study had whole blood, serum and a nasopharyngeal or oropharyngeal swab collected by mobile phlebotomists. Additional blood draws and questionnaires over an approximately 2-month period could optionally be provided by prospective study participants. Before DNA extraction, prospective study blood samples were shipped either frozen or at room temperature. The CDR3 spans 14 residues, from the cysteine through the phenylalanine. Only CDR3 DNA is held: 42 bases, read in frame from base 1. As encoded in the germline V gene, CDR1 is KGHSH while CDR2 is LQKENI. V loses 5 bases at its end and J loses 4 bases; junction bases beyond the gene matches: 8.

The sequence was obtained from a man aged 45-65 years who had recovered from COVID-19. This receptor chain uses TRBV18 and TRBJ2-7; the central 7 bases match TRBD2. What was sequenced was PBMCs or T cells enriched from blood (not recorded which). The CDR3 protein: CASSRDVGGYEQYF. The nucleotide sequence is TGTGCCAGCTCAAGGGATGTGGGAGGGTACGAGCAGTACTTC.